This record looks at one T cell receptor (beta chain) sequence and its context. Its matching antigen is unknown. Reverse transcription of about 0.5 to 1 ug RNA was performed with random hexamers. TCRdb reprocessed the immunoSEQ multiplex PCR reads via MiXCR and lists one record per CDR3 protein. The table records 77,000 or so distinct CDR3 sequences, about 93% of them present only once. Sequencing of TCR beta was carried out in blood CD8+ and CD4+ T cells. These data are taken from a study of CD8 T cells in Susac syndrome. Findings and caveats of the study: Acknowledgment was made by the study that its TCR sequencing and HLA analysis involved a relatively small number of individuals.

CDR3 length equals 17 residues. Looked up from germline, CDR1 is DFQATT and CDR2 is SNEGSKA (reference sequence). Trimming cost V 6 bases and J 0 bases; bases outside gene matches: 14. J is TRBJ2-1 and V is TRBV20-1; 7 bases align to TRBD2. The sequenced sample consisted of CD4+ T cells from PBMCs. The TCR sequence derives from a human donor with Susac syndrome. CDR3 in DNA: TGCAGTGCCCTACCCCTGGTCGGCGGGAGCTCCTACAATGAGCAGTTCTTC. It is translated as CSALPLVGGSSYNEQFF.